Shown below are 21 T cell receptor beta chains from a single sample sequenced in a study of shared clonotypes between healthy human individuals. Generated by immunoSEQ multiplex PCR, the TCRdb table keeps only in-frame clones and is missing some. The data contain hundreds of thousands of clones, around 97% of them singletons. The sample comprised naive CD4+ T cells sorted from blood. Subset described: CD45RA+ positively selected. The receptor set was obtained from a woman aged 30 to 39 in good health.

This chain connects TRBV5-4 to TRBJ2-2; TRBD2 aligns across 7 bases. Germline CDR1 is SGHNT and CDR2 is YYREEE (reference sequence). This CDR3 is built from 15 residues. Germline trimming cut 2 bases from V and 2 bases from J; bases unmatched to any gene: 3. For the CDR3, the DNA is TGTGCCAGCAGCTTCCTAGCGGATAACACCGGGGAGCTGTTTTTT. Protein product: CASSFLADNTGELFF. The full variable domain, completed using reference TRBV5-4 and TRBJ2-2, is ETGVTQSPTHLIKTRGQQVTLRCSSQSGHNTVSWYQQALGQGPQFIFQYYREEENGRGNFPPRFSGLQFPNYSSELNVNALELDDSALYLCASSFLADNTGELFFGEGSRLTVL.

This chain connects TRBV27 to TRBJ1-4; no definite D call. The CDR3 runs 14 residues. The germline V gene encodes CDR1 MNHEY and CDR2 SMNVEV (reference sequence). The V end was cut by 6 bases, the J end by 0 bases, with 8 bases between. The CDR3: CASSLVATNEKLFF. In DNA, the CDR3 is TGTGCCAGCAGCCTAGTTGCAACTAATGAAAAACTGTTTTTT. Combining the CDR3 with reference TRBV27 and TRBJ1-4 gives the whole variable domain EAQVTQNPRYLITVTGKKLTVTCSQNMNHEYMSWYRQDPGLGLRQIYYSMNVEVTDKGDVPEGYKVSRKEKRNFPLILESPSPNQTSLYFCASSLVATNEKLFFGSGTQLSVL.

The CDR3 loop reads CASSYKGTGGHEQYF. CDR3 nucleotides: TGTGCCAGTAGTTACAAGGGCACAGGGGGCCACGAGCAGTACTTC. V is TRBV19 and J is TRBJ2-7; 9 bases line up with TRBD1. V dropped 5 bases and J dropped 5; count of bases not matched to a gene: 10. This CDR3 comprises 15 residues. Germline CDR1 reads LNHDA; CDR2 reads SQIVND (reference sequence).

The V call is TRBV20-1, the J call TRBJ2-7, with a possible D match to TRBD2 (5 bases). V shed 3 bases and J shed 5 bases, with 8 bases lying between them. The CDR3 loop spans 11 amino acids. CDR1 is DFQATT and CDR2 is SNEGSKA in the germline V gene (reference sequence). The CDR3 bases are TGCAGTGCTAGTGGGCGGGACGAGCAGTACTTC. This sequence encodes CSASGRDEQYF.

The chain combines TRBV18 with TRBJ2-1; TRBD1 or TRBD2 may be the D gene (5 bases each). With 2 bases removed from V and 7 bases from J, the gap between germline ends came to 12 bases. CDR1 KGHSH and CDR2 LQKENI come from the germline V gene. The CDR3 length is 14 residues. This CDR3 reads CASSPFDRGNEQFF. The CDR3 bases are TGTGCCAGCTCACCATTTGACAGAGGGAATGAGCAGTTCTTC.

The CDR3 DNA sequence: TGTGCCAGCAGCTCACGAACCGGGACAGGGGTTGGAGAGACCCAGTACTTC. Translation gives CASSSRTGTGVGETQYF. This chain connects TRBV21-1 to TRBJ2-5; the table's D call, TRBD1, has no DNA check behind it. TRBV21-1 is described as a pseudogene. This CDR3 is built from 17 residues.

This clone was recorded only once. V usage is TRBV28 and J usage is TRBJ2-7; possible D gene TRBD2, 6 bases. This CDR3 comprises 16 residues. The V end lost 3 bases, the J end lost 6 bases, and 21 bases lay between the germline ends. CDR1 is MDHEN and CDR2 is SYDVKM in the germline V gene. The CDR3 DNA reads TGTGCCAGCAGTTTCGACATGCGGGGCCTCCCGTTCGAGCAGTACTTC. Amino acid sequence: CASSFDMRGLPFEQYF.

This rearrangement joins TRBV6-6 to TRBJ1-5; D perhaps matches TRBD1 (6 bases). Per germline, CDR1 MNHNY and CDR2 SVGAGI (reference sequence). The V end was cut by 7 bases, the J end by 5 bases, with 12 bases between. The CDR3 sequence is 13 residues long. In DNA form, the CDR3 reads TGTGCCAGCAACCAACAGGGCTATCAGCCCCAGCATTTT. Its protein product is CASNQQGYQPQHF.

The chain carries TRBV27 and TRBJ1-1; D may be TRBD1 (5 bases). Germline lookup yields CDR1 MNHEY and CDR2 SMNVEV (reference sequence). CDR3 length: 13 residues. V lost 4 bases and J lost 0, with 6 bases in between. CDR3 bases: TGTGCCAGCAGTTACAGGATGAACACTGAAGCTTTCTTT. This translates into CASSYRMNTEAFF.

The chain uses TRBV5-1 and TRBJ2-3; the D is unclear. With 3 bases removed from V and 6 bases from J, the gap between germline ends came to 11 bases. The CDR3 length is 13 residues. Germline V gene sequence: CDR1 SGHRS, CDR2 YFSETQ. The CDR3 loop reads CASSSGLGDTQYF. In DNA, the CDR3 is TGCGCCAGCAGCTCTGGTCTGGGCGATACGCAGTATTTT.

V gene TRBV6-1 combines with J gene TRBJ1-2; the match to TRBD1 covers 8 bases. CDR3 length equals 11 residues. Germline trimming cut 11 bases from V and 7 bases from J; bases unmatched to any gene: 6. Per germline, CDR1 MNHNS and CDR2 SASEGT. The CDR3 loop is CACGQGFGYTF. CDR3 nucleotide sequence: TGTGCCTGCGGACAGGGATTTGGCTACACCTTC.

A single count supports this clone. This chain uses TRBV5-8 with TRBJ1-4; tentatively, D is TRBD1 (5 bases). In germline, CDR1 is SGHTS, CDR2 YDEGEE. Trimming cost V 4 bases and J 8 bases, with 12 bases left between them. CDR3 length: 13 amino acids. The CDR3 coding sequence is TGTGCCAGCAGCGTCAGGGTAGGGGAAAAACTGTTTTTT. Its protein product is CASSVRVGEKLFF.

The chain links TRBV6-5 to TRBJ2-7; no firm D call. V lost 4 bases and J 3 bases, leaving 13 bases between the germline ends. Looked up from germline, CDR1 is MNHEY and CDR2 is SVGAGI. The CDR3 consists of 14 residues. In DNA, the CDR3 is TGTGCCAGCAGTTCCCAGGTTTCCGACTACGAGCAGTACTTC. Translation: CASSSQVSDYEQYF.

The chain joins TRBV7-9 to TRBJ1-4; the D is unclear. V lost 1 base, J lost 5 bases, and 5 bases lay in between. There are 13 residues in the CDR3. Germline CDR1 reads SEHNR; CDR2 reads FQNEAQ (reference sequence). The CDR3: CASSLVNNEKLFF. The DNA for the CDR3 is TGTGCCAGCAGCTTAGTAAACAATGAAAAACTGTTTTTT.

This sequence joins TRBV7-7 and TRBJ2-1; TRBD1 aligns across 8 bases. CDR1 is SSHAT and CDR2 is FNYEAQ in the germline V gene (reference sequence). The CDR3 runs 17 residues. V was pared by 1 base and J by 5 bases, with 10 bases of the junction left unmatched. The CDR3 sequence: CASSLELGQGAHNEQFF. The CDR3 DNA reads TGTGCCAGCAGCTTAGAGCTGGGGCAGGGGGCGCACAATGAGCAGTTCTTC.

The chain joins TRBV4-1 to TRBJ1-1; tentative D call: TRBD1 (5 bases). CDR3 length equals 16 residues. V gave up 1 base and J gave up 0 bases, with 12 bases separating them. CDR1 and CDR2 from the germline V gene are MGHRA and YSYEKL. The CDR3 reads CASSQAFTGMNTEAFF. The CDR3 nucleotides are TGCGCCAGCAGCCAAGCATTCACAGGAATGAACACTGAAGCTTTCTTT.

The chain links TRBV27 to TRBJ2-6; D remains ambiguous. This CDR3 spans 18 amino acids. Germline V gene data show CDR1 as MNHEY and CDR2 as SMNVEV (reference sequence). V gave up 1 base and J gave up 1 base, with 14 bases separating them. For the CDR3, the DNA is TGTGCCAGCAGTTTATGGACCGGCAGTTTATCTGGGGCCAACGTCCTGACTTTC. This encodes CASSLWTGSLSGANVLTF.

The V call is TRBV5-8, the J call TRBJ2-4; D may be TRBD2 (5 bases). This CDR3 has 14 amino acids. Germline CDR1 and CDR2: SGHTS and YDEGEE. V shed 4 bases and J shed 7 bases, with 15 bases lying between them. The CDR3 sequence is CASSGPASRNIQYF. The CDR3 region has the DNA TGTGCCAGCAGCGGCCCCGCTAGCCGGAACATTCAGTACTTC.

V usage is TRBV4-2 and J usage is TRBJ2-3; D is undetermined. This CDR3 has 13 residues. V was trimmed by 6 bases and J by 0 bases, leaving 7 bases between them. The V gene's germline CDR1 is LGHNA and CDR2 YNFKEQ. The CDR3 DNA follows: TGTGCCAGCAGAGGAACCAGCACAGATACGCAGTATTTT. Protein product: CASRGTSTDTQYF.

This chain links TRBV11-3 with TRBJ2-5; D possibly matches TRBD1 or TRBD2 (5 bases each). The last part of the DNA fits TRBJ2-7 better; the J call may be wrong. The CDR3 is 15 amino acids. CDR1 and CDR2 (germline): SGHNT, YENEEA. The CDR3 protein is CASSLAIRDDYEQYF. The CDR3 DNA reads as TGTGCCAGCAGCTTAGCAATACGGGACGACTACGAGCAGTACTTC.

V usage is TRBV15 and J usage is TRBJ2-5; D may be TRBD1 (6 bases). V lost 4 bases and J lost 3, with 18 bases in between. CDR3 length equals 16 residues. Looked up from germline, CDR1 is LNHNV and CDR2 is YYDKDF (reference sequence). CDR3 protein: CATSIFSWTDEETQYF. In nucleotides, the CDR3 is TGTGCCACCAGCATCTTTTCATGGACAGACGAAGAGACCCAGTACTTC.